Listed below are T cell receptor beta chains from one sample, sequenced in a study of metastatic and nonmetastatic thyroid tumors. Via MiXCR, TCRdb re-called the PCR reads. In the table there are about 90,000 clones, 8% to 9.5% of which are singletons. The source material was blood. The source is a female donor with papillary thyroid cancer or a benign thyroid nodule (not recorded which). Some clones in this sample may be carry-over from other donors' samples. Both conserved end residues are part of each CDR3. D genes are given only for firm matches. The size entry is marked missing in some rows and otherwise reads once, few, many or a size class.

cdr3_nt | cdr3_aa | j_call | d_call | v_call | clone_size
TGTGCCAGCAGAATGGGGCTACGAGGGGTCCCCAATCAGCCCCAGCATTTT | CASRMGLRGVPNQPQHF | TRBJ1-5 | . | TRBV2 | few
TGTGCCAGCAGCTTATTTAATTCCGGGACAGGGAAAGCTTTCTTT | CASSLFNSGTGKAFF | TRBJ1-1 | TRBD1 | TRBV5-4 | few
TGTGCCAGCAGTGAACATAAGGGGAACAATTCACCCCTCCACTTT | CASSEHKGNNSPLHF | TRBJ1-6 | . | TRBV25-1 | many
TGTGCCAGCAGTTCGACAGGGGTAGCGGGAAACACCATATATTTT | CASSSTGVAGNTIYF | TRBJ1-3 | TRBD1 | TRBV7-6 | many
TGTGCCAGCAGTGAAGCGCTTCGAAAGGGTGAAAAACTGTTTTTT | CASSEALRKGEKLFF | TRBJ1-4 | . | TRBV2 | many
TGTGCCAGCAGCAACGGACTAGTGTCCTACGAGCAGTACTTC | CASSNGLVSYEQYF | TRBJ2-7 | TRBD2 | TRBV5-6 | many
TGTGCCAGCAGCCGACACCTCTACGAGCAGTACTTC | CASSRHLYEQYF | TRBJ2-7 | . | TRBV3-1 | .
TGTGCCAGCACCCAGGGACAGCACCTTAATGAAAAACTGTTTTTT | CASTQGQHLNEKLFF | TRBJ1-4 | TRBD1 | TRBV2 | .
TGTGCCAGCAGTGGTTGGACAGGCGCCGATCCGGATGGCTACACCTTC | CASSGWTGADPDGYTF | TRBJ1-2 | TRBD1 | TRBV6-1 | .
TGTGCCAGCAGGGGGATCGCGACACTTGGGGGGCCCTATGGCTACACCTTC | CASRGIATLGGPYGYTF | TRBJ1-2 | . | TRBV6-1 | few
TGTGCCAGCAGCTTAGCAGCGGGTGCTAGCACAGATACGCAGTATTTT | CASSLAAGASTDTQYF | TRBJ2-3 | . | TRBV11-1 | many
TGTGCCAGCAGCGCTCCGATAGCGGGGGGGCTTACAGATACGCAGTATTTT | CASSAPIAGGLTDTQYF | TRBJ2-3 | TRBD2 | TRBV9 | .
TGTGCCAGCAGCTTAGTTGGGCCCTTTCAGTACTTC | CASSLVGPFQYF | TRBJ2-4 | . | TRBV11-2 | many
TGTGCCAGCAGCCAAGATTCCCTACAGGGGGCCACTGAAGCTTTCTTT | CASSQDSLQGATEAFF | TRBJ1-1 | TRBD1 | TRBV3-1 | .
TGCAGTGCTAGAAGGGCAGGGTGGAACACCATATATTTT | CSARRAGWNTIYF | TRBJ1-3 | . | TRBV20-1 | few
TGCAGTGCGAAAAGTGTTTTCGGGACTAGCTTTACGCAGTATTTT | CSAKSVFGTSFTQYF | TRBJ2-3 | TRBD2 | TRBV20-1 | many
TGTGCCAGCAACGACATAGCGGGCGACTCCTACGAGCAGTACTTC | CASNDIAGDSYEQYF | TRBJ2-7 | TRBD2 | TRBV6-1 | many
TGTGCCAGCTCAGAGACAGGGGGCATCAACTATGGCTACACCTTC | CASSETGGINYGYTF | TRBJ1-2 | TRBD1 | TRBV18 | many
TGTGCCTGGAGTTTATGGCGGGACTATGGCTACACCTTC | CAWSLWRDYGYTF | TRBJ1-2 | . | TRBV30 | .
TGTGCCAGCAGCCCGGGTCCGGGGCGAGAGACCCAGTACTTC | CASSPGPGRETQYF | TRBJ2-5 | . | TRBV7-3 | many
TGTGCCAGCAGAGTTACTAGCGGGGGAACCTACAATGAGCAGTTCTTC | CASRVTSGGTYNEQFF | TRBJ2-1 | TRBD2 | TRBV28 | many
TGCAGTGCCCAGGGACAGTCTTACGGGCAGTACTTC | CSAQGQSYGQYF | TRBJ2-7 | TRBD1 | TRBV20-1 | .
TGCAGTGCTAGACCTCTAGCGGGGGGGCCCAATGAGCAGTTCTTC | CSARPLAGGPNEQFF | TRBJ2-1 | TRBD2 | TRBV20-1 | many
TGTGCCAGCGGGCCGGACCCACCGTACCAAGAGACCCAGTACTTC | CASGPDPPYQETQYF | TRBJ2-5 | . | TRBV11-3 | many
TGTGCCAGCAGCCCCTCAGGGGACTACGAGCAGTACTTC | CASSPSGDYEQYF | TRBJ2-7 | . | TRBV7-9 | many
TGTGCCAGCAGCTTGAGACTAGATCCAGACGAGCAGTACTTC | CASSLRLDPDEQYF | TRBJ2-7 | . | TRBV5-5 | many
TGTGCCAGCAGTGAAAGTTGGGGGTCGTCCGGGGAGCTGTTTTTT | CASSESWGSSGELFF | TRBJ2-2 | . | TRBV2 | many
TGTGCCAGTAATATGGGGGCTTTGGCTTTCTTT | CASNMGALAFF | TRBJ1-1 | . | TRBV19 | few
TGTGCCAGCAGCTTAGGGACAGACACAGATACGCAGTATTTT | CASSLGTDTDTQYF | TRBJ2-3 | . | TRBV7-6 | .
TGTGCCAGCAGTTTGAGTAGCGGAAGTGTTTACGAGCAGTACTTC | CASSLSSGSVYEQYF | TRBJ2-7 | . | TRBV28 | many
TGCAGTGCTAGCTTAGTAGCGGGGCGGGAGACCCAGTACTTC | CSASLVAGRETQYF | TRBJ2-5 | TRBD2 | TRBV20-1 | many
TGTGCCAGCAGCCAAGACGGGGACAGGGGTCAGACCCAGTACTTC | CASSQDGDRGQTQYF | TRBJ2-5 | TRBD1 | TRBV4-2 | many
TGTGCCAGCAGCTTGGATACACAGGGGGCGACAGATACGCAGTATTTT | CASSLDTQGATDTQYF | TRBJ2-3 | TRBD1 | TRBV5-6 | many
TGTGCCAGCTCACCAGAGGACAGCTTGCAGCAGTACTTC | CASSPEDSLQQYF | TRBJ2-7 | . | TRBV18 | many
TGTGCCAGCAGCGAGGGGCAGGGGGCAATGAACACTGAAGCTTTCTTT | CASSEGQGAMNTEAFF | TRBJ1-1 | TRBD1 | TRBV9 | .
TGTGCCAGCAGTGGGGGCGCTAACTATGGCTACACCTTC | CASSGGANYGYTF | TRBJ1-2 | . | TRBV6-1 | few
TGTGCCAGCAAATCGGGTTCTTATCAGCCCCAGCATTTT | CASKSGSYQPQHF | TRBJ1-5 | . | TRBV27 | many
TGTGCCAGCAGTACTGGGGCCCGGACTGAAGCTTTCTTT | CASSTGARTEAFF | TRBJ1-1 | . | TRBV6-1 | many
TGTGCCAGCAGCCAATATGGGAGGAGCGGGGGGGCTCGGACAGATACGCAGTATTTT | CASSQYGRSGGARTDTQYF | TRBJ2-3 | TRBD2 | TRBV3-1 | many
TGTGCCAGCAGTTTGTCGGGGATAGGGCAGCCCCAGCATTTT | CASSLSGIGQPQHF | TRBJ1-5 | . | TRBV12-3/TRBV12-4 | many